This is a list of T cell receptor beta chains from one sample in a study of T-cell reconstitution after alpha-beta-depleted transplantation in children. From the PCR reads, TCRdb called clonotypes with MiXCR, one entry per CDR3 protein. Among 600,000 to 700,000 distinct CDR3 sequences listed, roughly 15% were seen once. The material was PBMCs from the stem cell graft donor, obtained from the stem cell graft. The source is a human donor who donated a stem cell graft to a child with acute myeloid leukemia. Each CDR3 is given with its conserved first and last residue. A D gene is named only where the DNA matches it firmly. Rows give clone size only sometimes, using once, few, many, or a class for an expanded clone.

v_call,cdr3_length,d_call,j_call,clone_size,cdr3_nt,cdr3_aa
TRBV20-1,16,.,TRBJ2-1,many,TGCAGTGCTAGTCGAGGGTCCACTAACTCCTACAATGAGCAGTTCTTC,CSASRGSTNSYNEQFF
TRBV12-3/TRBV12-4,14,.,TRBJ1-2,.,TGTGCCAGCAGTTGGATCGTAGGGGACTATGGCTACACCTTC,CASSWIVGDYGYTF
TRBV20-1,15,.,TRBJ1-2,.,TGCAGTGCTAGAAAGGGGGGGGTTATTAACTATGGCTACACCTTC,CSARKGGVINYGYTF
TRBV4-3,15,.,TRBJ1-1,many,TGCGCCAGCAGCCAAGGGCGGGTCGTGAACACTGAAGCTTTCTTT,CASSQGRVVNTEAFF
TRBV5-1,17,.,TRBJ2-1,.,TGCGCCAGCAGCCCCGGACTCGGTGTGGCTGGCTACAATGAGCAGTTCTTC,CASSPGLGVAGYNEQFF
TRBV15,17,TRBD1,TRBJ2-1,few,TGTGCCACCAGCAGAGACCTGGGACAGGGGGCGTGGAATGAGCAGTTCTTC,CATSRDLGQGAWNEQFF
TRBV6-1,12,.,TRBJ1-6,.,TGTGCCAGCAGGGTCGGTAATTCACCCCTCCACTTT,CASRVGNSPLHF
TRBV24-1,11,TRBD1,TRBJ2-1,many,TGTGCCACCAGTGCCGCAGACAGGGAGTTCTTC,CATSAADREFF
TRBV20-1,12,.,TRBJ2-7,many,TGCAGTGCCGTGGGTCTCTCCTACGAGCAGTACTTC,CSAVGLSYEQYF
TRBV3-1,15,TRBD1,TRBJ1-1,.,TGTGCCAGCAGCCCTACGGACAGGGCGTACACTGAAGCTTTCTTT,CASSPTDRAYTEAFF
TRBV20-1,13,.,TRBJ1-5,few,TGCAGTGCTATCCCACAGGGATACCAGCCCCAGCATTTT,CSAIPQGYQPQHF
TRBV20-1,16,.,TRBJ1-2,many,TGCAGTGCTAGAGATAAAGGGGCAGGGGAGGGTCATGGCTACACCTTC,CSARDKGAGEGHGYTF
TRBV5-1,11,.,TRBJ1-1,.,TGCGCCAGCACGGAAGGGGTCGGAGCTTTCTTT,CASTEGVGAFF
TRBV20-1,11,.,TRBJ2-7,many,TGCAGTGCTAGTGGCAGCTACGAGCAGTACTTC,CSASGSYEQYF
TRBV7-9,15,TRBD2,TRBJ2-1,.,TGTGCCGTCCGTCGGGGGGGCCGCTCCTACAATGAGCAGTTCTTC,CAVRRGGRSYNEQFF
TRBV10-3,14,.,TRBJ2-7,.,TGTGCCATCAGTGAGCCCGGGGGGCTCTACGAGCAGTACTTC,CAISEPGGLYEQYF
TRBV4-3,17,TRBD1,TRBJ1-6,few,TGCGCCAGCAGCCAGCACACAGGGGGCTCCTATAATTCACCCCTCCACTTT,CASSQHTGGSYNSPLHF
TRBV29-1,11,.,TRBJ2-7,many,TGCAGCGTTCTTGTTCAGGTTGAGCAGTACTTC,CSVLVQVEQYF
TRBV10-3,13,TRBD2,TRBJ2-1,many,TGTGCCACCAGCGGGGGGGAGGGCAATGAGCAGTTCTTC,CATSGGEGNEQFF
TRBV20-1,18,TRBD2,TRBJ2-3,many,TGCAGTGCTTCGGGACTAGCGGGGGGCCTTCTTAGCACAGATACGCAGTATTTT,CSASGLAGGLLSTDTQYF
TRBV4-1,14,.,TRBJ2-1,few,TGCGCCAGCAGCCAAGTCCCATCGTTCAATGAGCAGTTCTTC,CASSQVPSFNEQFF
TRBV25-1,13,TRBD1,TRBJ1-1,.,TGTGCCAGCTGTCAAGGGGGCGGCACTGAAGCTTTCTTT,CASCQGGGTEAFF
TRBV27,15,TRBD1,TRBJ2-7,many,TGTGCCACCAAAGATGACAGGGGGGGCTCCTACGAGCAGTACTTC,CATKDDRGGSYEQYF
TRBV7-2,13,.,TRBJ1-2,few,TGTGCCAGCAGCTTAGTGGTTTACTATGGCTACACCTTC,CASSLVVYYGYTF
TRBV10-2,13,.,TRBJ1-2,many,TGCGCCAGCAGTGCCGCAGGGTCCTATGGCTACACCTTC,CASSAAGSYGYTF
TRBV7-2,14,TRBD1,TRBJ1-4,few,TGTGCCAGCAGCCCGACAGGGGGCCGTGAAAAACTGTTTTTT,CASSPTGGREKLFF
TRBV28,15,.,TRBJ1-5,.,TGTGCCAGCAGTGTATCCAGTTATAGCAATCAGCCCCAGCATTTT,CASSVSSYSNQPQHF
TRBV5-1,13,.,TRBJ2-3,many,TGCGCCAGCAGCTTCATGGCGGAAGATACGCAGTATTTT,CASSFMAEDTQYF
TRBV29-1,11,.,TRBJ1-4,many,TGCGGGGGGGCGACTAATGAAAAACTGTTTTTT,CGGATNEKLFF
TRBV21-1,15,.,TRBJ2-1,many,TGTGCCAGCAGCAAAGCCCCCACTAGCTGGAATGAGCAGTTCTTC,CASSKAPTSWNEQFF
TRBV11-1,17,TRBD1,TRBJ1-1,.,TGTGCCAGCAGCCTCTTACCGGGACAGGGTCAGGACACTGAAGCTTTCTTT,CASSLLPGQGQDTEAFF
TRBV12-3/TRBV12-4,12,.,TRBJ1-2,once,TGTGCCAGCAGTGACTTGCGTTGGGGCTACACCTTC,CASSDLRWGYTF
TRBV7-6,16,TRBD1,TRBJ1-2,.,TGTGCCAGCAGCCCCATTTACAGGGGGACTAACTATGGCTACACCTTC,CASSPIYRGTNYGYTF
TRBV7-6,15,TRBD1,TRBJ1-3,few,TGTGCCAGCAGCCAGGGACAGTTCTCTGGAAACACCATATATTTT,CASSQGQFSGNTIYF
TRBV5-1,13,.,TRBJ2-2,few,TGCGCCAGCAGCTTGGTCGACACCGGGGAGCTGTTTTTT,CASSLVDTGELFF
TRBV12-3/TRBV12-4,13,.,TRBJ1-2,many,TGTGCCAGCAGTTGGGACGGCCTCTATGGCTACACCTTC,CASSWDGLYGYTF
TRBV20-1,16,.,TRBJ1-6,many,TGCAGTGCTAGAGGTCCAGGCGGTTGGAATAATTCACCCCTCCACTTT,CSARGPGGWNNSPLHF
TRBV20-1,16,TRBD1,TRBJ2-3,many,TGCAGTGCCAGAGGACAGCTACAGGGGGGCACAGATACGCAGTATTTT,CSARGQLQGGTDTQYF
TRBV9,18,.,TRBJ1-3,.,TGTGCCAGCAGCGTCCCGAGACAGGTACACCCCTCTGGAAACACCATATATTTT,CASSVPRQVHPSGNTIYF
TRBV20-1,13,TRBD1,TRBJ2-1,many,TGCAGTGCTAGCGCGGACAGGACCAATGAGCAGTTCTTC,CSASADRTNEQFF
TRBV20-1,16,.,TRBJ2-5,many,TGCAGTGCTGGCTCGGATGCGGGGGCGTACCAAGAGACCCAGTACTTC,CSAGSDAGAYQETQYF
TRBV4-1,15,TRBD2,TRBJ2-3,few,TGCGCCAGCACCGGGGTAGCGGGGACCACAGATACGCAGTATTTT,CASTGVAGTTDTQYF
TRBV7-2,15,TRBD1,TRBJ1-2,.,TGTGCCAGCAGCCCGGGACAGGGGGAAGGCTATGGCTACACCTTC,CASSPGQGEGYGYTF
TRBV7-9,15,TRBD2,TRBJ2-5,.,TGTGCCAGCAGCCCCGGGAGCGGGGGACCTAAGACCCAGTACTTC,CASSPGSGGPKTQYF
TRBV6-2/TRBV6-3,15,TRBD1,TRBJ2-7,many,TGTGCCAGCAGTTCCCCGGGACAGGGGGATGTGGAGCAGTACTTC,CASSSPGQGDVEQYF
TRBV30,15,.,TRBJ2-7,.,TGTGCCTGGAGTGCCGGGACATACTACTCCTACGAGCAGTACTTC,CAWSAGTYYSYEQYF
TRBV7-2,15,.,TRBJ1-6,many,TGTGCCAGCAGCTTAGGGCAGGGGTGGAATTCACCCCTCCACTTT,CASSLGQGWNSPLHF
TRBV20-1,15,.,TRBJ2-3,many,TGCAGTGCTAGAGATCCCTTCCGCACCACAGATACGCAGTATTTT,CSARDPFRTTDTQYF
TRBV4-3,14,TRBD1,TRBJ2-7,.,TGCGCCAGCAGCTTTGGGACAGGGGGGACCGAGCAGTACTTC,CASSFGTGGTEQYF
TRBV28,17,.,TRBJ1-1,.,TGTGCCAGCAGTCCTTTGTCCAGGGAGGACATGAACACTGAAGCTTTCTTT,CASSPLSREDMNTEAFF
TRBV7-9,15,.,TRBJ1-6,few,TGTGCCAGCAGCTTAGTGGGGGCTGGTAATTCACCCCTCCACTTT,CASSLVGAGNSPLHF
TRBV20-1,12,.,TRBJ1-3,many,TGCCCCCACCCCCGAGCTGGAAACACCATATATTTT,CPHPRAGNTIYF
TRBV13,15,TRBD1,TRBJ1-1,.,TGTGCCAGCAGCTCTACAGGGGCCGCGAACACTGAAGCTTTCTTT,CASSSTGAANTEAFF
TRBV5-5,13,.,TRBJ2-1,many,TGTGCCAGCAGCCGTAGCGTTTCCAATGAGCAGTTCTTC,CASSRSVSNEQFF